This T cell receptor (beta chain) was found in a study of T cell responses to AZD1222 COVID-19 vaccine (dated by TCRdb to the early 2020s). The study in broad terms: TCR sequencing was performed for more than 230 trial participants, of whom some 200 were given two doses of AZD1222 and around 25 were given two doses of MenACWY control vaccine. Enrollment into the trials was organized by age into subgroups of 18-55, 56-69 and 70-plus years, and those subgroups contained roughly 160, 29 and 62 TCR-sequenced participants, respectively.

About this clone: Its antigen is currently not known. Per-base quality was not reported, and no clone a single base away is much larger than it.

The time point label of this sample denotes: about 28 days (+/-7) after the second vaccine dose. Because spike-specific TCR depth and breadth did not differ between the two schedules, AZD1222 recipients who got a second dose at roughly 4 weeks were pooled with those who got a second dose at roughly 12 weeks. Samples from vaccinated people were obtained from the UK trials COV001 and COV002, which included a single-blind randomized controlled phase 2/3 trial of AZD1222 (ChAdOx1 nCoV-19) in healthy adults. For TCRbeta chain sequencing, PBMC samples were collected from trial participants at day 0 and at day 28 after the second dose. V drops 5 bases and J drops 6 bases, leaving 13 bases in between. Spanning cysteine to phenylalanine, the CDR3 consists of 14 amino acids. Left in the record is the CDR3 DNA by itself, 42 bases read in frame from the first base. CDR1 and CDR2 (SGHVS, FQNEAQ) derive from the germline V gene.

The CDR3 regions of human TCRbeta chains were analyzed by immunosequencing. Processing in the source paper ran as follows. Repertoire TCRs were matched against a reference library of SARS-CoV-2-specific TCRs generated with the MIRA antigen-specificity platform. Breadth was defined as the fraction of unique TCRs that were SARS-CoV-2-associated. Depth was defined as the fraction of total T cells that were SARS-CoV-2-associated. Using the MIRA data, every spike-specific TCR was mapped to the spike region that the TCR reacted to and assigned to either a CD4 or a CD8 class. Log10-transformed breadth and depth values were compared by one-way ANOVA with Sidak's multiple comparisons tests. TCRdb took this table from immuneACCESS and kept in-frame rearrangements with V and J called. Such tables lack part of the clones; where checked against another copy, unresolved V genes explain under half of the gap, and the rest is unexplained. V, J and clone size are taken as reported in that table, and D and trimming were inferred from the DNA itself. In this sample the table shows about 94,000 clones, 85% of which occur a single time. The ten largest account for roughly 4.5% of the sample.

Paper-wide results and their limitations: Most participants were white British and females outnumbered males, and the authors suggested that clonal diversity may have been underestimated. Nearly half of unique spike-specific TCRs reportedly recognized epitopes outside regions mutated in the B.1.351 and B.1.1.7 variants. The 56-69-year group was small, and its depth increase did not reach significance, likely because of low power. Because no day 14 peak-response samples were available, the repertoires could be characterized only after the peak T cell response. Spike-specific TCR breadth and depth rose significantly after two AZD1222 doses compared with day 0 and with MenACWY recipients. CD4 TCRs associated with the vaccine covered the entire spike protein, and the dominant responses were in regions 160-218 and 743-854. Only five to seven AZD1222 recipients were SARS-CoV-2 seropositive at baseline, limiting conclusions about previously exposed vaccinees.

Sequencing used peripheral blood, obtained 28 days after the second AZD1222 dose. This clonotype was obtained from an adult who received the AZD1222 COVID-19 vaccine. Recombination joined TRBV7-8 with TRBJ2-2; TRBD2 might be the D gene, on 5 matching bases. The CDR3 loop reads CASSPSRRPGELFF. In nucleotides, the sequence is TGTGCCAGCAGCCCTAGCCGGCGGCCCGGGGAGCTGTTTTTT.